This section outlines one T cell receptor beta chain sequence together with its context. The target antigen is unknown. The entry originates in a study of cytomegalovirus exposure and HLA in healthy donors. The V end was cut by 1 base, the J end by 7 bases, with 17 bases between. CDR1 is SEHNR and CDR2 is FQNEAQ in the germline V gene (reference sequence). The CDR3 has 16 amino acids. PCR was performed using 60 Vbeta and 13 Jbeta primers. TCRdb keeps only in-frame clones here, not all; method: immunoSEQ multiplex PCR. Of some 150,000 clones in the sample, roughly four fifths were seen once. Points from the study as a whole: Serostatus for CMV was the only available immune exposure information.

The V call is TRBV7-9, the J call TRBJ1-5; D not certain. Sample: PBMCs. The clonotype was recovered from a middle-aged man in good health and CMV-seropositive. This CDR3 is CASSLEVGQRGQPQHF. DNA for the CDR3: TGTGCCAGCAGCTTAGAAGTGGGTCAGCGAGGCCAGCCCCAGCATTTT.